The clone carrying this TCR beta chain is a singleton in its sample. Only in-frame clones appear in the TCRdb table, and some are missing; sequencing was by immunoSEQ multiplex PCR. The repertoire holds over 200,000 clones, with 80% to 90% as singletons. These data are taken from a study of blood T cell repertoires in COVID-19. Participants' own reports of clinical history determined their cohort assignment. The germline V gene encodes CDR1 SGHAT and CDR2 FQNNGV. V gave up 5 bases and J gave up 4 bases, with 15 bases separating them. CDR3 length: 15 residues. The V call is TRBV11-2, the J call TRBJ1-3, with D possibly TRBD1 on 5 matching bases. Sequences were obtained from PBMCs or T cells enriched from blood (not recorded which). The sequence derives from a woman aged 45-65 years in a cohort exposed to, infected with or recovered from COVID-19 (not recorded which). The CDR3 loop is CASSPSGGSGNTIYF. CDR3 DNA sequence: TGTGCCAGCAGCCCTTCGGGGGGATCCGGAAACACCATATATTTT.